This T cell receptor beta chain came from a study of CD8+CD57+ T cells in acquired aplastic anemia. Study in general: Sorted CD4+ and CD8+ cells gave an average of approximately 3 ug of DNA. Study-wide findings and caveats: CD8+ Simpson's diversity did not differ significantly between patients and controls. Patients and controls were found to share more than 25 CD8+ CDR3 sequences.

For CDR3 and TCR beta VDJ profiling, genomic DNA was the template used. TCRdb processed the reads anew with MiXCR; each CDR3 protein has one entry. The sample has 250,000 to 350,000 distinct CDR3 sequences, 50% to 70% seen once. CDR3 length equals 17 residues. Germline V gives CDR1 SEHNR, CDR2 FQNEAQ (reference sequence). Trimming cost V 5 bases and J 6 bases; bases outside gene matches: 18. For this clonotype: Its specificity is unknown.

Sequencing was carried out using sorted CD4+, CD8+, or CD8+CD57+ T cells (not recorded which) from PBMCs. This chain links TRBV7-9 with TRBJ2-5, with 7 bases identical to TRBD1. The sequence derives from a human donor with severe aplastic anemia or a healthy control (not recorded which). The CDR3 DNA is TGTGCCAGCAGCCCTAACCGACTACAGGGGACCAATCAGACCCAGTACTTC. It translates to CASSPNRLQGTNQTQYF.